This T cell receptor beta chain was recovered during a study of PD-L1 blockade in urothelial cancer. Overall study: Patients commenced intravenous atezolizumab, 1,200 mg every 3 weeks, in the mid-2010s. There were a median of about 140,000 T cells in blood samples.

Study conclusions and caveats: Pretreatment clonality of the blood TCR repertoire below the median was predictive of superior survival.

Synthetic templates analogous to TCR were spiked into all PCRs individually. Data came from immunoSEQ multiplex PCR; TCRdb stores just in-frame clones and leaves some out. The sample contains more than 95,000 clones, roughly 82% of which appear only once. This clone was counted between two and nine times. Its antigen is as yet unknown. The sample's time point: peripheral blood 6 weeks after treatment start. The CDR3 totals 13 residues. In germline, CDR1 is KGHSH, CDR2 LQKENI. V lost 3 bases, J lost 6 bases, and 12 bases lay in between. The receptor comes from a man aged 50 to 59 with urothelial cancer. This material consisted of PBMCs, taken around atezolizumab (anti-PD-L1) treatment. The rearrangement links TRBV18 to TRBJ2-7; the D gene is possibly TRBD2 (6 bases). CDR3 loop: CASSPDYVVEQYF. The CDR3 DNA is TGTGCCAGCTCACCGGACTACGTGGTCGAGCAGTACTTC. The variable domain in full, with the rest retrieved from reference TRBV18 and TRBJ2-7, is NAGVMQNPRHLVRRRGQEARLRCSPMKGHSHVYWYRQLPEEGLKFMVYLQKENIIDESGMPKERFSAEFPKEGPSILRIQQVVRGDSAAYFCASSPDYVVEQYFGPGTRLTVT.